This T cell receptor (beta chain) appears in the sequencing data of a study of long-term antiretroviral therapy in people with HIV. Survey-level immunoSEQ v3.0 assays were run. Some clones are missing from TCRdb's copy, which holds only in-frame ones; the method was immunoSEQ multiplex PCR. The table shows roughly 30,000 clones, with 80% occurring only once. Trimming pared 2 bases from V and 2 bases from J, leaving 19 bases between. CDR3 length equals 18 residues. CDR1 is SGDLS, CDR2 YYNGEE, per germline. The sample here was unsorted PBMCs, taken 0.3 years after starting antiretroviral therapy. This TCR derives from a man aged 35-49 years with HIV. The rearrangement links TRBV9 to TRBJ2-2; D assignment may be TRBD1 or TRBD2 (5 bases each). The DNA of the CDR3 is TGTGCCAGCAGCGTTAGTGTCAGCCCCGGGGACAACACCGGGGAGCTGTTTTTT. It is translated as CASSVSVSPGDNTGELFF.